These 23 T cell receptor beta chains share one sample of origin, sequenced in a study of blood T cell repertoires in COVID-19. Some clones are missing from TCRdb's copy, which holds only in-frame ones; the method was immunoSEQ multiplex PCR. Of 150,000 to 200,000 clones in the sample, 82% were seen once. The specimen was peripheral blood. These receptors were collected from a woman between 40 and 55 years old with COVID-19, enrolled during active disease.

V is TRBV20-1 and J is TRBJ2-2; weak D call: TRBD2 (6 bases). The germline V gene has CDR1 DFQATT and CDR2 SNEGSKA (reference sequence). The V gene lost 3 bases and the J gene lost 6 bases, with 20 bases spanning the gap. This CDR3 has 16 residues. The CDR3 reads CSASRRGVSMAGELFF. CDR3 sequence (DNA): TGCAGTGCTAGTCGGCGGGGCGTTAGTATGGCCGGGGAGCTGTTTTTT.

This chain uses TRBV1 with TRBJ1-2; TRBD1 is taken as the D call from the table, unchecked against the DNA. TRBV1 is described as a pseudogene. The length of the CDR3 is 13 residues. CDR3 sequence (DNA): TGCACCAGCAGCCAAGCAGACAGCTATGGCTACACCTTC. As protein: CTSSQADSYGYTF.

V usage is TRBV7-8 and J usage is TRBJ1-2; TRBD1 matches at 10 bases. With V trimmed by 10 bases and J by 3 bases, 11 bases remained unmatched. This CDR3 comprises 15 residues. The germline CDR1 and CDR2 sequences are SGHVS and FQNEAQ. The CDR3 sequence: CATEKAGTGDYGYTF. CDR3 nucleotides: TGTGCCACCGAGAAGGCCGGGACAGGGGACTATGGCTACACCTTC.

The V and J genes are TRBV29-1 and TRBJ1-1, with a weak D call TRBD1 (5 bases). This CDR3 comprises 11 residues. Germline loops: CDR1 SQVTM, CDR2 ANQGSEA. V lost 4 bases and J 11 bases, leaving 14 bases between the germline ends. CDR3 nucleotide sequence: TGCAGCGTTGTAAGGGCCCCAGGGGCTTTCTTT. Translated: CSVVRAPGAFF.

This sequence joins TRBV19 and TRBJ1-2; D unclear. CDR1 is LNHDA and CDR2 is SQIVND in the germline V gene (reference sequence). The V gene lost 7 bases and the J gene lost 2 bases, with 17 bases spanning the gap. This CDR3 is built from 15 residues. CDR3 region: CASTLNHGPNYGYTF. The CDR3, as DNA: TGTGCCAGTACCCTTAATCATGGCCCAAACTATGGCTACACCTTC.

The V gene is TRBV28, the J gene TRBJ1-5; 7 nucleotides match TRBD1. V was pared by 6 bases and J by 2 bases, with 7 bases of the junction left unmatched. The germline gives CDR1 MDHEN, CDR2 SYDVKM. The CDR3 is 15 amino acids. The CDR3 DNA is TGTGCCAGCAGACCGACAGGGTCGCGCAATCAGCCCCAGCATTTT. It codes for CASRPTGSRNQPQHF.

The chain combines TRBV19 with TRBJ2-3, with 9 bases aligning to TRBD2. The V gene end was trimmed by 5 bases and the J gene end by 5 bases; junction bases not matched to a gene: 8. The germline gives CDR1 LNHDA, CDR2 SQIVND (reference sequence). The CDR3 spans 15 residues. Written as DNA, the CDR3 is TGTGCCAGTAGTCCTCGTGCGGGAGGGGGAGATACGCAGTATTTT. Translating gives CASSPRAGGGDTQYF. Supplemented by reference TRBV19 and TRBJ2-3, the full variable domain reads DGGITQSPKYLFRKEGQNVTLSCEQNLNHDAMYWYRQDPGQGLRLIYYSQIVNDFQKGDIAEGYSVSREKKESFPLTVTSAQKNPTAFYLCASSPRAGGGDTQYFGPGTRLTVL.

This sequence joins TRBV12-3 or TRBV12-4 and TRBJ1-1; the D is unclear. V lost 7 bases, J lost 4 bases, and 10 bases lay in between. There are 12 residues in the CDR3. For the CDR3, the DNA is TGTGCCAGCACCGCGGGTGGCACTGAAGCTTTCTTT. It yields the protein CASTAGGTEAFF.

This clone was seen a single time. The chain employs TRBV28 and TRBJ2-1; TRBD2 matches at 9 bases. Per the germline V gene, CDR1 is MDHEN and CDR2 is SYDVKM. The CDR3 is 17 residues long. After removal of 6 bases from V and 0 bases from J, the junction contained 9 bases not matched to a gene. CDR3 residues: CASSRAGGPSSYNEQFF. The DNA of the CDR3 is TGTGCCAGCAGCCGAGCGGGAGGCCCCAGCTCCTACAATGAGCAGTTCTTC.

The rearrangement joins TRBV6-6 to TRBJ2-3; 9 bases line up with TRBD1. The germline V gene encodes CDR1 MNHNY and CDR2 SVGAGI (reference sequence). This CDR3 contains 17 residues. The ends lost 5 bases at V and 2 bases at J; junction bases unmatched: 11. The CDR3 coding sequence is TGTGCCAGCAGTCCCTCCGGGACAGGGTTTTTCACAGATACGCAGTATTTT. Amino acids: CASSPSGTGFFTDTQYF.

This chain joins TRBV5-6 and TRBJ1-5; D gene uncertain. Trimming shortened V by 3 bases and J by 4 bases, and 11 bases separated the two germline ends. Germline CDR1 and CDR2: SGHDT and YYEEEE. This CDR3 contains 14 residues. The CDR3 reads CASSSWEGNQPQHF. DNA of the CDR3: TGTGCCAGCAGCTCCTGGGAGGGTAATCAGCCCCAGCATTTT.

V gene TRBV7-2 combines with J gene TRBJ2-2; 9 positions agree with TRBD2. The CDR3 is 16 residues long. Germline V gene lookup returns CDR1 SGHTA and CDR2 FQGNSA. Losses at the gene ends were 5 bases for V and 2 bases for J; bases not matched to a gene: 6. The CDR3 coding sequence is TGTGCCAGCAGCCATAGCGGGAGCCTTAACACCGGGGAGCTGTTTTTT. This encodes CASSHSGSLNTGELFF.

This clone has a single count. V and J are TRBV4-1 and TRBJ2-3, with 8 bases identical to TRBD1. V shed 2 bases, J shed 0 bases, and the junction held 10 bases outside the gene matches. Germline CDR1 MGHRA, CDR2 YSYEKL. This CDR3 is 18 amino acids long. The CDR3, as DNA: TGCGCCAGCAGCCAACCCCACCGAGGGACAGGCAGCACAGATACGCAGTATTTT. Its protein product is CASSQPHRGTGSTDTQYF.

The chain uses TRBV7-3 and TRBJ2-2; D perhaps matches TRBD1 (5 bases). V lost 7 bases and J lost 5, with 11 bases in between. This CDR3 has 13 residues. Germline lookup yields CDR1 SGHTA and CDR2 FQGTGA. The CDR3 DNA follows: TGTGCCAGCAACCAAAGGGGAACCGGGGAGCTGTTTTTT. Its translation is CASNQRGTGELFF.

The CDR3 DNA reads as TGTGCCAGCAGCTTCGGAGCAAAAGAGACCCAGTACTTC. Its protein is CASSFGAKETQYF. The gene calls are TRBV11-1 and TRBJ2-5; D unclear. The CDR3 runs to 13 residues. CDR1 is SGHAT, CDR2 FQDESV, per germline (reference sequence). V lost 3 bases and J lost 3, with 8 bases in between.

This sequence joins TRBV12-3 or TRBV12-4 and TRBJ1-1; TRBD1 is a possible D gene (5 bases). CDR3 length: 12 amino acids. The ends were cut back, 6 bases at V and 7 bases at J, with 12 bases in the middle. DNA of the CDR3: TGTGCCAGCAGCTTGAGCAGGGTTGAAGCTTTCTTT. Its protein product is CASSLSRVEAFF.

This chain links TRBV2 with TRBJ1-1; D is undetermined. This CDR3 is 13 amino acids long. Germline lookup yields CDR1 SNHLY and CDR2 FYNNEI. Trimming pared 1 base from V and 2 bases from J, leaving 5 bases between. CDR3 protein: CASSEVQNTEAFF. In DNA, the CDR3 is TGTGCCAGCAGTGAAGTCCAAAACACTGAAGCTTTCTTT.

This chain joins TRBV29-1 and TRBJ2-1; the match to TRBD2 covers 10 bases. Looked up from germline, CDR1 is SQVTM and CDR2 is ANQGSEA. CDR3 length equals 14 residues. Germline trimming cut 8 bases from V and 7 bases from J; bases unmatched to any gene: 11. The CDR3 sequence: CSSLSGGAGNEQFF. CDR3 sequence (DNA): TGCAGCTCCCTCAGCGGGGGGGCGGGGAATGAGCAGTTCTTC.

V usage is TRBV19 and J usage is TRBJ2-1; D perhaps matches TRBD1 (5 bases). Germline loops: CDR1 LNHDA, CDR2 SQIVND (reference sequence). Trimming pared 3 bases from V and 4 bases from J, leaving 25 bases between. This CDR3 region has 19 residues. CDR3: CASSIKSSSFSGKYNEQFF. CDR3 in DNA: TGTGCCAGTAGTATCAAATCGTCCTCATTCTCAGGGAAGTACAATGAGCAGTTCTTC.

Only one count was recorded for this clone. The genes are TRBV28 and TRBJ2-2, with 7 bases aligning to TRBD2. In germline, CDR1 is MDHEN, CDR2 SYDVKM. Losses at the gene ends were 8 bases for V and 4 bases for J; bases not matched to a gene: 10. The CDR3 is 15 amino acids. This CDR3 reads CASGGTAGTTGELFF. CDR3 nucleotide sequence: TGTGCCAGCGGGGGTACAGCGGGGACCACCGGGGAGCTGTTTTTT.

V usage is TRBV15 and J usage is TRBJ2-5; a possible D gene is TRBD2 (6 bases). V was trimmed by 3 bases and J by 2 bases, leaving 10 bases between them. This CDR3 is 14 amino acids long. The germline gives CDR1 LNHNV, CDR2 YYDKDF (reference sequence). The CDR3 region is CATSREGTQETQYF. CDR3 DNA: TGTGCCACCAGCAGGGAAGGGACTCAAGAGACCCAGTACTTC.

This clone was observed once. The V call is TRBV28, the J call TRBJ1-5; a possible D gene is TRBD1 (5 bases). The germline CDR1 and CDR2 sequences are MDHEN and SYDVKM. The CDR3 covers 17 residues. Trimming removed 5 bases at V and 5 bases at J, with 22 bases between. The CDR3 bases are TGTGCCAGCAGTCTCCCCTCGGGGCCCGGGAGTTATCAGCCCCAGCATTTT. Its protein product is CASSLPSGPGSYQPQHF.

The chain is built from TRBV6-5 and TRBJ2-1, with 7 bases lining up with TRBD2. V shed 8 bases and J 2 bases; nucleotides not matched to a gene: 6. Germline V gene data show CDR1 as MNHEY and CDR2 as SVGAGI. The CDR3 is made up of 14 amino acids. This chain's CDR3 is CASHRGGAYNEQFF. As DNA, the CDR3 is TGTGCCAGCCACCGCGGGGGAGCCTACAATGAGCAGTTCTTC.